This is a list of T cell receptor beta chains from one sample in a study of neurological immune-mediated disorders. In TCRdb, the 5' RACE reads were re-called with MiXCR into one record per CDR3 protein. The table shows some 70,000 distinct CDR3 sequences, with roughly 4.8% occurring only once. The specimen was PBMCs. Source of these receptors: a man aged 25-40 years with multiple sclerosis. The CDR3 runs from the conserved cysteine through the conserved F or W. The D gene is left open where the match is weak. Only some rows state a clone size, as once, few, many or a class for expanded clones.

d_gene: .; j_gene: TRBJ2-3; len: 15; v_gene: TRBV5-1; abundance: few; CDR3nt: TGCGCCAGCAGCTTGGAGACAGTTACCGCAGATACGCAGTATTTT; CDR3aa: CASSLETVTADTQYF
d_gene: .; j_gene: TRBJ2-3; len: 15; v_gene: TRBV12-3/TRBV12-4; abundance: many; CDR3nt: TGTGCCAGCAGCCTCTCCGGGGGGCTAACAGATACGCAGTATTTT; CDR3aa: CASSLSGGLTDTQYF
d_gene: .; j_gene: TRBJ2-7; len: 13; v_gene: TRBV12-3/TRBV12-4; abundance: .; CDR3nt: TGTGCCAGCAGTTTGGGGGGTTTGGCCGAGCAGTACTTC; CDR3aa: CASSLGGLAEQYF
d_gene: TRBD1; j_gene: TRBJ1-6; len: 15; v_gene: TRBV27; abundance: few; CDR3nt: TGTGCCAGCAGTTTATCAGGACAGGCTAATTCACCCCTCAACTTT; CDR3aa: CASSLSGQANSPLNF
d_gene: TRBD1; j_gene: TRBJ1-1; len: 14; v_gene: TRBV27; abundance: many; CDR3nt: TGTGCCAGCAGTTTAGATAGGGGGCTCACTGAAGCTTTCTTT; CDR3aa: CASSLDRGLTEAFF
d_gene: .; j_gene: TRBJ2-1; len: 12; v_gene: TRBV6-5; abundance: few; CDR3nt: TGTGCCAGCAGTTACTCAGGAAATGAGCAGTTCTTC; CDR3aa: CASSYSGNEQFF
d_gene: .; j_gene: TRBJ1-3; len: 15; v_gene: TRBV15; abundance: many; CDR3nt: TGTGCCACCAGCAGCCTCGACCGTCCTGGAAACACCATATATTTT; CDR3aa: CATSSLDRPGNTIYF
d_gene: .; j_gene: TRBJ1-5; len: 14; v_gene: TRBV4-1; abundance: few; CDR3nt: TGCGCCAGCAGCCAAGCGATGACTGGTCAGCCCCAGCATTTT; CDR3aa: CASSQAMTGQPQHF
d_gene: .; j_gene: TRBJ1-6; len: 12; v_gene: TRBV20-1; abundance: .; CDR3nt: TGCAGTGCTAGTATCGGTTTATCACCCCTCAACTTT; CDR3aa: CSASIGLSPLNF
d_gene: .; j_gene: TRBJ1-5; len: 12; v_gene: TRBV12-3/TRBV12-4; abundance: few; CDR3nt: TGTGCCAGCAGTTGGGAGGGTCAGCCCCAGAATTTT; CDR3aa: CASSWEGQPQNF
d_gene: TRBD1; j_gene: TRBJ1-6; len: 15; v_gene: TRBV7-8; abundance: many; CDR3nt: TGTGCCAGCAGCCCCATCCGGGACAGGGCTTCACCCCTCCACTTT; CDR3aa: CASSPIRDRASPLHF
d_gene: .; j_gene: TRBJ1-1; len: 15; v_gene: TRBV4-1; abundance: many; CDR3nt: TGCGCCAGCAGCCAACCGACAGGTTTGAACACTGAAGCTTTCTTT; CDR3aa: CASSQPTGLNTEAFF
d_gene: .; j_gene: TRBJ1-1; len: 13; v_gene: TRBV9; abundance: few; CDR3nt: TGTGCCAGCAGCGTAGCCGGGGACACTGAAGCTTTCTTT; CDR3aa: CASSVAGDTEAFF
d_gene: .; j_gene: TRBJ1-2; len: 14; v_gene: TRBV11-2; abundance: few; CDR3nt: TGTGCCAGCAGCTTAGACCCTTCTACGGGTGGCTACACCTTC; CDR3aa: CASSLDPSTGGYTF
d_gene: TRBD1; j_gene: TRBJ2-1; len: 15; v_gene: TRBV5-1; abundance: many; CDR3nt: TGCGCCAGCGGAGTACAGGGGTTTAGAAACAATGAGCAGTTCTTC; CDR3aa: CASGVQGFRNNEQFF
d_gene: TRBD2; j_gene: TRBJ2-3; len: 16; v_gene: TRBV5-1; abundance: few; CDR3nt: TGCGCCAGCAGCTTGTTCGGCCAGCGGGGGGCAGATACGCAGTATTTT; CDR3aa: CASSLFGQRGADTQYF
d_gene: .; j_gene: TRBJ1-2; len: 15; v_gene: TRBV20-1; abundance: many; CDR3nt: TGCAGTGCTAGAGTAGCCAGGGCGACCTACTATGGCTACACCTTC; CDR3aa: CSARVARATYYGYTF
d_gene: TRBD1; j_gene: TRBJ1-2; len: 11; v_gene: TRBV20-1; abundance: many; CDR3nt: TGCAGTGCCCGACAGGGATATGGCTACACCTTC; CDR3aa: CSARQGYGYTF
d_gene: .; j_gene: TRBJ1-1; len: 13; v_gene: TRBV20-1; abundance: many; CDR3nt: TGCAGTGGGCTTGGGCAGGCGGACACTGAAGCTTTCTTT; CDR3aa: CSGLGQADTEAFF
d_gene: .; j_gene: TRBJ2-1; len: 12; v_gene: TRBV12-3/TRBV12-4; abundance: .; CDR3nt: TGTGCCAGCACCCCGGGAGAAAATGAGCAGTTCTTC; CDR3aa: CASTPGENEQFF
d_gene: TRBD1; j_gene: TRBJ1-1; len: 21; v_gene: TRBV5-1; abundance: .; CDR3nt: TGCGCCAGCAGCTTGAGATGGTATTCACTTGGGGTTGCAGGGGGCCACACTGAAGCTTTCTTT; CDR3aa: CASSLRWYSLGVAGGHTEAFF
d_gene: TRBD1; j_gene: TRBJ1-1; len: 14; v_gene: TRBV5-6; abundance: many; CDR3nt: TGTGCCAGCAGCTGGGGGACAGGGGGCACTGAAGCTTTCTTT; CDR3aa: CASSWGTGGTEAFF
d_gene: .; j_gene: TRBJ1-5; len: 13; v_gene: TRBV7-3; abundance: .; CDR3nt: TGTGCCAGCAGCTTATCGGCAGATCAGCCCCAGCATTTT; CDR3aa: CASSLSADQPQHF
d_gene: .; j_gene: TRBJ1-6; len: 12; v_gene: TRBV20-1; abundance: .; CDR3nt: TGCAGTGTGGGGAGGACCCCTTATCCCCTCCACTTT; CDR3aa: CSVGRTPYPLHF
d_gene: .; j_gene: TRBJ2-7; len: 14; v_gene: TRBV10-3; abundance: many; CDR3nt: TGTGCCATCAGTGAGTCACAGGGCACCTACGAGCAGTACTTC; CDR3aa: CAISESQGTYEQYF
d_gene: TRBD2; j_gene: TRBJ2-1; len: 16; v_gene: TRBV11-2; abundance: many; CDR3nt: TGTGCCAGCAGCTTATTTGGTAGCGGGGGTTACAATGAGCAGTTCTTC; CDR3aa: CASSLFGSGGYNEQFF
d_gene: TRBD1; j_gene: TRBJ2-1; len: 14; v_gene: TRBV20-1; abundance: many; CDR3nt: TGCAGTGCTAGGCAGGGGGAATCCTACAATGAGCAGTTCTTC; CDR3aa: CSARQGESYNEQFF
d_gene: .; j_gene: TRBJ1-6; len: 13; v_gene: TRBV12-3/TRBV12-4; abundance: .; CDR3nt: TGTGCCATTAGGACAGACTATAATTCACCCCTCAACTTT; CDR3aa: CAIRTDYNSPLNF
d_gene: .; j_gene: TRBJ1-1; len: 13; v_gene: TRBV10-1; abundance: many; CDR3nt: TGCGCCAGCAGTGAGGCGTCTAACACTGAAGCTTTCTTT; CDR3aa: CASSEASNTEAFF
d_gene: TRBD2; j_gene: TRBJ2-1; len: 15; v_gene: TRBV15; abundance: many; CDR3nt: TGTGCCACCAGCAGAGGAGGACTAGCCGTCAATGAGCAGTTCTTC; CDR3aa: CATSRGGLAVNEQFF
d_gene: TRBD1; j_gene: TRBJ2-2; len: 17; v_gene: TRBV6-6; abundance: many; CDR3nt: TGTGCCAGCAGTTACTGGACAGGGGGCGACGGCACCGGGGAGCTGTTTTTT; CDR3aa: CASSYWTGGDGTGELFF
d_gene: .; j_gene: TRBJ1-2; len: 14; v_gene: TRBV5-1; abundance: many; CDR3nt: TGCGCCAGCAGCTTGTACACTGGGGCCGATGGCTACACCTTC; CDR3aa: CASSLYTGADGYTF
d_gene: TRBD1; j_gene: TRBJ1-5; len: 16; v_gene: TRBV4-2; abundance: .; CDR3nt: TGTGCCAGCAGCCAAGAGGGGACAGGTGGAAATCAGCCCCAGAATTTT; CDR3aa: CASSQEGTGGNQPQNF
d_gene: .; j_gene: TRBJ1-1; len: 13; v_gene: TRBV10-3; abundance: many; CDR3nt: TGTGCCATCAGTCCGAATCCGAACACTGAAGCTTTCTTT; CDR3aa: CAISPNPNTEAFF
d_gene: .; j_gene: TRBJ2-1; len: 16; v_gene: TRBV10-3; abundance: many; CDR3nt: TGTGCCATCAGTGAGTCGATACAGGGCTCCTACAATGAGCAGTTCTTC; CDR3aa: CAISESIQGSYNEQFF
d_gene: .; j_gene: TRBJ2-1; len: 13; v_gene: TRBV29-1; abundance: many; CDR3nt: TGCAGCGTTGAAGGGGGAACATACAATGAGCAGTTCTTC; CDR3aa: CSVEGGTYNEQFF
d_gene: .; j_gene: TRBJ2-3; len: 14; v_gene: TRBV15; abundance: many; CDR3nt: TGTGCCACCAGCAGCCCTCAACGAACAGATACGCAGTATTTT; CDR3aa: CATSSPQRTDTQYF
d_gene: TRBD2; j_gene: TRBJ2-1; len: 14; v_gene: TRBV11-2; abundance: .; CDR3nt: TGTGCCAGCAGCTCCAGACTAGCGGGGAGGAGGGGGGTCTTC; CDR3aa: CASSSRLAGRRGVF
d_gene: .; j_gene: TRBJ2-1; len: 14; v_gene: TRBV9; abundance: many; CDR3nt: TGTGCCAGCAGCCCCCGTACAGGTTCCAATGAGCAGTTCTTC; CDR3aa: CASSPRTGSNEQFF
d_gene: .; j_gene: TRBJ1-2; len: 15; v_gene: TRBV7-9; abundance: many; CDR3nt: TGTGCCAGCAGCTTACTTCCGAGACAGGCGCATGGCTACACCTTC; CDR3aa: CASSLLPRQAHGYTF
d_gene: TRBD1; j_gene: TRBJ1-2; len: 15; v_gene: TRBV13; abundance: many; CDR3nt: TGTGCCAGCAGCCAGTGGATCGACAGGGGGTATGGCTACACCTTC; CDR3aa: CASSQWIDRGYGYTF
d_gene: .; j_gene: TRBJ1-2; len: 18; v_gene: TRBV21-1; abundance: many; CDR3nt: TGTGCCAGCAGCATTAAACCGGGACATCCCTCTTCTAACTATGGCTACACCTTC; CDR3aa: CASSIKPGHPSSNYGYTF
d_gene: TRBD1; j_gene: TRBJ1-5; len: 14; v_gene: TRBV10-2; abundance: many; CDR3nt: TGCGCCAGCAGGGCCGACAGGGGTCCGCGGCCCCAGCATTTT; CDR3aa: CASRADRGPRPQHF
d_gene: .; j_gene: TRBJ2-5; len: 15; v_gene: TRBV4-1; abundance: .; CDR3nt: TGCGCCAACAGCCAAGATACGGGGTACCAAGAGACCCAGTACTTC; CDR3aa: CANSQDTGYQETQYF
d_gene: TRBD1; j_gene: TRBJ2-3; len: 13; v_gene: TRBV6-1; abundance: many; CDR3nt: TGTGCCAGCACCCCCCAGGGGGTAGATACGCAGTATTTT; CDR3aa: CASTPQGVDTQYF
d_gene: TRBD1; j_gene: TRBJ2-5; len: 15; v_gene: TRBV7-8; abundance: many; CDR3nt: TGTGCCAGCAGCTTATGGACAGGGGTAATGGAGACCCAGTACTTC; CDR3aa: CASSLWTGVMETQYF
d_gene: .; j_gene: TRBJ2-1; len: 16; v_gene: TRBV5-1; abundance: few; CDR3nt: TGCGCCAGCAGCTTGGCGGCAGGGAGCTCCTACAATGAGCAGTTCTTC; CDR3aa: CASSLAAGSSYNEQFF
d_gene: TRBD2; j_gene: TRBJ2-1; len: 13; v_gene: TRBV7-8; abundance: .; CDR3nt: TGTGCCAGCAGCCTCGGACTAGGCAATGAGCAGTTCTTC; CDR3aa: CASSLGLGNEQFF
d_gene: TRBD1; j_gene: TRBJ1-1; len: 15; v_gene: TRBV3-1; abundance: many; CDR3nt: TGTGCCAGCAGTCCGACAGGGAGGAAAAACACTGAAGCTTTCTTT; CDR3aa: CASSPTGRKNTEAFF
d_gene: .; j_gene: TRBJ2-6; len: 14; v_gene: TRBV20-1; abundance: many; CDR3nt: TGCAGTGCTAGACCCCCCTCTGGGGCCAACGTCCTGACTTTC; CDR3aa: CSARPPSGANVLTF
d_gene: .; j_gene: TRBJ1-1; len: 14; v_gene: TRBV20-1; abundance: many; CDR3nt: TGCAGTGCTAGAGGGGTAGGAACGAACACTGAAGCTTTCTTT; CDR3aa: CSARGVGTNTEAFF
d_gene: .; j_gene: TRBJ1-4; len: 15; v_gene: TRBV7-9; abundance: many; CDR3nt: TGTGCCAGCAGCTTAACGACACCAACTAATGAAAAACTGTTTTTT; CDR3aa: CASSLTTPTNEKLFF
d_gene: TRBD1; j_gene: TRBJ2-2; len: 16; v_gene: TRBV5-1; abundance: .; CDR3nt: TGCGCCAGCAGCTCGACAGGGGCTACGAACACCGGGGAGCTGTTTTTT; CDR3aa: CASSSTGATNTGELFF
d_gene: TRBD2; j_gene: TRBJ2-1; len: 16; v_gene: TRBV6-6; abundance: many; CDR3nt: TGTGCCAGCAGTTACCGAAGCGGGAACTCCTACAATGAGCAGTTCTTC; CDR3aa: CASSYRSGNSYNEQFF
d_gene: .; j_gene: TRBJ2-2; len: 14; v_gene: TRBV9; abundance: few; CDR3nt: TGTGCCAGCAGCGCGGGACTCCGGGCCGGGGAGCTGTTTTTT; CDR3aa: CASSAGLRAGELFF
d_gene: .; j_gene: TRBJ1-1; len: 15; v_gene: TRBV7-8; abundance: few; CDR3nt: TGTGCCAGCAGCTTAGAGGCCGGGATGAACACTGAAGCTTTCTTT; CDR3aa: CASSLEAGMNTEAFF
d_gene: TRBD2; j_gene: TRBJ2-1; len: 16; v_gene: TRBV5-6; abundance: many; CDR3nt: TGTGCCAGCAGCAGGGAACGGGGGGGCACTCACAATGAGCAGTTCTTC; CDR3aa: CASSRERGGTHNEQFF
d_gene: TRBD1; j_gene: TRBJ1-4; len: 14; v_gene: TRBV20-1; abundance: many; CDR3nt: TGCAGTGCCCCTAAGACAGGGGGGAGGGAAAAACTGTTTTTT; CDR3aa: CSAPKTGGREKLFF
d_gene: .; j_gene: TRBJ1-2; len: 15; v_gene: TRBV9; abundance: many; CDR3nt: TGTGCCAGCAGCCGCGGGACATCCCCTAACTATGGCTACACCTTC; CDR3aa: CASSRGTSPNYGYTF